This is a list of T cell receptor beta chains from one sample in a study of response to subunit inactivated influenza vaccine. One entry per CDR3 protein results from TCRdb running MiXCR on the RT-PCR reads. The sample lists roughly 780,000 distinct CDR3 sequences; around a sixth were seen once. This specimen was PBMCs from blood, taken about 5 days after vaccination. Every receptor here comes from a man aged 45-65 years who received an inactivated influenza vaccine. Both conserved end residues are part of each CDR3. A D gene is named only where the DNA matches it firmly. Rows give clone size only sometimes, using once, few, many, or a class for an expanded clone.

j_gene	d_gene	abundance	v_gene	CDR3aa	CDR3nt
TRBJ2-1	NA	NA	TRBV6-2/TRBV6-3	CASSILTEQFF	TGTGCCAGCAGTATTCTCACGGAGCAGTTCTTC
TRBJ2-7	NA	NA	TRBV7-9	CASSVQGGFSEQYF	TGTGCCAGCAGCGTACAGGGAGGTTTCTCCGAGCAGTACTTC
TRBJ2-3	TRBD2	NA	TRBV28	CASTPPPVAGDTQYF	TGTGCCAGCACACCTCCCCCAGTAGCGGGAGATACGCAGTATTTT
TRBJ2-1	NA	NA	TRBV7-2	CASSFSSFEQFF	TGTGCCAGCAGCTTCAGTTCGTTTGAGCAGTTCTTC
TRBJ1-3	TRBD1	few	TRBV6-1	CASRDRGSSGNTIYF	TGTGCCAGCAGGGACAGGGGAAGCTCTGGAAACACCATATATTTT
TRBJ2-2	TRBD2	NA	TRBV20-1	CSATQGGDFGTGELFF	TGCAGTGCTACCCAGGGAGGGGATTTTGGTACCGGGGAGCTGTTTTTT
TRBJ1-5	NA	NA	TRBV20-1	CSAREGALPQHF	TGCAGTGCTAGAGAAGGGGCCCTCCCCCAGCATTTT
TRBJ2-5	NA	NA	TRBV5-1	CASSLEAPQGGETQYF	TGCGCCAGCAGCTTGGAGGCACCTCAGGGGGGAGAGACCCAGTACTTC
TRBJ2-7	TRBD2	NA	TRBV4-2	CASSQDGGGLLYEQYF	TGTGCCAGCAGCCAAGATGGCGGGGGGTTATTGTACGAGCAGTACTTC
TRBJ1-1	NA	many	TRBV29-1	CSVEEGIGTEAFF	TGCAGCGTTGAGGAGGGTATAGGCACTGAAGCTTTCTTT
TRBJ2-3	NA	NA	TRBV28	CASSLAWESTDTQYF	TGTGCCAGCAGTCTCGCCTGGGAGAGCACAGATACGCAGTATTTT
TRBJ1-2	NA	many	TRBV20-1	CSARGLESYGYTF	TGCAGTGCTAGAGGACTGGAGAGCTATGGCTACACCTTC
TRBJ1-1	TRBD1	many	TRBV20-1	CSAPLQGAGTEAFF	TGCAGTGCCCCGCTACAGGGGGCAGGTACTGAAGCTTTCTTT
TRBJ1-1	NA	few	TRBV2	CASTRVGRTEAFF	TGTGCCAGCACACGAGTAGGGCGGACTGAAGCTTTCTTT
TRBJ2-7	TRBD1	few	TRBV7-6	CASSLGSRTGLYEQYF	TGTGCCAGCAGCTTAGGTAGCCGGACAGGGCTCTACGAGCAGTACTTC
TRBJ2-7	NA	many	TRBV20-1	CSARDFDEQYF	TGCAGTGCTAGAGATTTCGACGAGCAGTACTTC
TRBJ2-3	TRBD2	NA	TRBV9	CASSELAGFADTQYF	TGTGCCAGCAGCGAACTAGCGGGATTTGCAGATACGCAGTATTTT
TRBJ2-1	NA	NA	TRBV11-3	CASSLGSSGHEQFF	TGTGCCAGCAGCTTAGGTAGTAGCGGCCATGAGCAGTTCTTC
TRBJ2-3	TRBD1	few	TRBV29-1	CSVPPRGSDTQYF	TGCAGCGTCCCACCCAGGGGGTCAGATACGCAGTATTTT
TRBJ2-1	NA	NA	TRBV28	CASSSNEQFF	TGTGCCAGCAGTTCAAATGAGCAGTTCTTC
TRBJ2-3	NA	few	TRBV7-3	CASSLGSSDTQYF	TGTGCCAGCAGCTTAGGCTCTTCAGATACGCAGTATTTT
TRBJ1-6	TRBD1	NA	TRBV12-3/TRBV12-4	CASSLRTGGSPLHF	TGTGCCAGCAGTCTCCGGACAGGGGGTTCACCCCTCCACTTT
TRBJ2-1	NA	NA	TRBV10-2	CASSDIQGPPYNEQFF	TGCGCCAGCAGTGATATTCAGGGCCCACCCTACAATGAGCAGTTCTTC
TRBJ2-7	NA	few	TRBV29-1	CSVAPGTGFRYEQYF	TGCAGCGTTGCACCCGGGACTGGCTTTAGGTACGAGCAGTACTTC